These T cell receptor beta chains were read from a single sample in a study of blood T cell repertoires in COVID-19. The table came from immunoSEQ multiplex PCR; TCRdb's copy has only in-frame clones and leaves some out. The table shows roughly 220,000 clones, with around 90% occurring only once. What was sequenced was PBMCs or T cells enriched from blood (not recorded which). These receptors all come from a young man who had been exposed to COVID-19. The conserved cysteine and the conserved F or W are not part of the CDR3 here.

ASTAGDPYTDTQY | TRBV7-2
ASGLDSSYEQY | TRBV12-5
ASSRDTRNNNSPLH | TRBV19
ASSLGEPDSFVINLH | TRBV11-2
ASSWVSHRDEAF | TRBV4-3
ASSQGTGGFNQPQH | TRBV3-1/TRBV3-2
ATLNYGYT | TRBV19
ATSISRGSRTEAF | TRBV15
ASSPGTGGRYTEAF | TRBV4-2
ASSPPPGQNNEQF | TRBV7-3
ASLGQGVQNEQF | TRBV2
SVKSGTADEKLF | TRBV29-1
ASSSGTGLFQPQH | TRBV18
ASVSSGGWGTEAF | TRBV19
ASSLPGNSGNTIY | TRBV7-2
ASSSDRMSSGNTIY | TRBV6-6
ASSQAQGDNQPQH | TRBV13
ASSPTDYEQY | TRBV18
ASSFPLRGQSYEQY | TRBV7-9
ASSLARGRGKDTQY | TRBV5-4
ASSQRRLNSGANVLT | TRBV14
AWSVGTGLYYGYT | TRBV30
ASSGLQGKPQH | TRBV2
ATVPLLGADTDTQY | TRBV27
ASRPFGKSLETQY | TRBV13
AVKPGDSPYSNQPQH | TRBV10-3
ASSPRGDYEQY | TRBV7-6
ASSSVNTGELF | TRBV27
ASSPGERRREQY | TRBV7-9
ASRGQGLEKLF | TRBV19
ATSRDRTGGRDEQY | TRBV15
ASSLLGPAKNIQY | TRBV6-5
ASSHGQNAPRELF | TRBV5-1
ASSLDVVSNQPQH | TRBV11-2
ASSRGGEGNQPQH | TRBV19
ASSLGLAKYEQY | TRBV11-2
ASSQHTGGNQPQH | TRBV23-1
AWTRAGAEAF | TRBV30
ASSLKQEGYEQY | TRBV2
ASSLDLLTGRYEQY | TRBV11-2
ASRKQGATNEKLF | TRBV2
ASSVQPGQGEGTEAF | TRBV9
ASSFGGDGYT | TRBV12-3/TRBV12-4
ASSQDRGGDWGNTIY | TRBV4-1
ASSESRGNT | TRBV2
ASSRGNPGANEKLF | TRBV6-6